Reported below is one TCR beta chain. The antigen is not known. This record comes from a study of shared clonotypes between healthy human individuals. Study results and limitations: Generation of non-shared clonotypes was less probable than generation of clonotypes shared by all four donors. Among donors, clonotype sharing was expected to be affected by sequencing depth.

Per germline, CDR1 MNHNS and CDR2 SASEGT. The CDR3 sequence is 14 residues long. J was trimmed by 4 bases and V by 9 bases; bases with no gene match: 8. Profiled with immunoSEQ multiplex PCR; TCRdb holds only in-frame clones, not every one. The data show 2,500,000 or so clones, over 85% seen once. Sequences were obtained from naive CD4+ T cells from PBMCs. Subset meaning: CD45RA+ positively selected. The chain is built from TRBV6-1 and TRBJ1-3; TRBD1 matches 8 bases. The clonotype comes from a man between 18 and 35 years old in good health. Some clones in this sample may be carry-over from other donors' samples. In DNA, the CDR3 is TGTGCCAGTATTGGACAGGGATCAGGAAACACCATATATTTT. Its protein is CASIGQGSGNTIYF.